This TCR beta chain was documented in a study of blood T cell repertoires in COVID-19. On the study more broadly: The United States, Italy and Spain supplied acute and convalescent COVID-19 samples. PBMCs, B-cell-depleted T cells, or T cells provided the cDNA or gDNA that made up the material.

Original data processing: Reference gene primer amplification gave estimated nucleated cell counts. Repertoires were generated with immunoSEQ multiplex PCR, while TCRdb's copy carries only in-frame clones and drops some. V, J and clone size derive from that table, while D and trimming were established from the DNA sequence. This sample has more than 60,000 clones; 84% occur once, and the top ten carry around 3.3%. In germline, CDR1 is KGHSH, CDR2 LQKENI. The V end was cut by 4 bases, the J end by 5 bases, with 14 bases between. The CDR3 loop spans 14 amino acids. The receptor was isolated from a man aged 45-60 years with acute or convalescent COVID-19. Sequencing was performed on peripheral blood. This rearrangement joins TRBV18 to TRBJ1-1, with D perhaps TRBD1 (5 bases). The DNA for the CDR3 is TGTGCCAGCTCACGCGGCGCGGGGCAGACTGAAGCTTTCTTT. This gives the protein CASSRGAGQTEAFF.